These 20 T cell receptor beta chains were sequenced from one sample in a study of blood T cell repertoires in COVID-19. Clones were sequenced by immunoSEQ multiplex PCR, and TCRdb holds only the in-frame ones, with some missing. Of some 490,000 clones in the sample, roughly nine tenths were seen once. Sequencing was done on a sample of PBMCs or T cells enriched from blood (not recorded which). The origin of the receptors is a woman aged 55-70 years who had recovered from COVID-19.

The chain is built from TRBV11-2 and TRBJ1-4, with 9 bases that match TRBD1. J gave up 7 bases and V 4 bases, and 7 bases lay outside the gene matches. The CDR3 consists of 15 residues. Germline V gene lookup returns CDR1 SGHAT and CDR2 FQNNGV. The CDR3 here is CASSSSDRGTEKLFF. Written as DNA, the CDR3 is TGTGCCAGCAGCTCAAGCGACAGGGGGACTGAAAAACTGTTTTTT.

The chain recombines TRBV20-1 with TRBJ1-1; D is uncertain. Germline lookup yields CDR1 DFQATT and CDR2 SNEGSKA (reference sequence). The CDR3 sequence is 11 residues long. The ends were cut back, 2 bases at V and 4 bases at J, with 5 bases in the middle. The CDR3 loop reads CSARPSTEAFF. The DNA for the CDR3 is TGCAGTGCTAGACCGTCCACTGAAGCTTTCTTT.

This clone was observed a few times. This chain links TRBV4-1 with TRBJ2-7, with D possibly TRBD1 on 6 matching bases. The V gene lost 1 base and the J gene lost 0 bases, with 16 bases spanning the gap. The CDR3 is made up of 17 amino acids. Per germline, CDR1 MGHRA and CDR2 YSYEKL. CDR3 nucleotide sequence: TGCGCCAGCAGCCAAGCCATGGACAGCGCTAGCTCCTACGAGCAGTACTTC. Its protein product is CASSQAMDSASSYEQYF.

The genes are TRBV27 and TRBJ1-5; possibly TRBD1 for D (5 bases). Trimming pared 3 bases from V and 5 bases from J, leaving 8 bases between. The CDR3 length is 13 residues. Germline lookup yields CDR1 MNHEY and CDR2 SMNVEV (reference sequence). CDR3 DNA: TGTGCCAGCAGTTTGATAGGGGATCAGCCCCAGCATTTT. Translating it yields CASSLIGDQPQHF.

The chain couples TRBV7-2 to TRBJ2-2; D possibly corresponds to TRBD2 (5 bases). Per the germline V gene, CDR1 is SGHTA and CDR2 is FQGNSA. This CDR3 spans 14 amino acids. Trimming left V 5 bases short and J 6 bases short, with 13 bases between. The CDR3 is CASSPRGIPGELFF. The CDR3 DNA sequence: TGTGCCAGCAGCCCGCGAGGGATACCCGGGGAGCTGTTTTTT.

The V gene is TRBV28, the J gene TRBJ2-1, with D possibly TRBD2 on 7 matching bases. The CDR3 has 16 residues. Germline V CDR1 and CDR2: MDHEN, SYDVKM. With 3 bases removed from V and 3 bases from J, the gap between germline ends came to 15 bases. CDR3 DNA sequence: TGTGCCAGCAGTTTTGCCTCGGGGGGCTTCTACAATGAGCAGTTCTTC. Translating it yields CASSFASGGFYNEQFF.

The V and J genes are TRBV2 and TRBJ2-7; D call uncertain. CDR3 length: 11 residues. Trimming removed 8 bases at V and 2 bases at J, with 7 bases between. Germline CDR1 and CDR2: SNHLY and FYNNEI. The chain's CDR3 is CASASAYEQYF. For the CDR3, the DNA is TGTGCCAGCGCCAGCGCCTACGAGCAGTACTTC.

A remark on this clone: This CDR3 is also generated by other DNA sequences in the sample. V is TRBV19 and J is TRBJ1-5; 7 nucleotides agree with TRBD1. The V gene's germline CDR1 is LNHDA and CDR2 SQIVND (reference sequence). V was clipped by 2 bases and J by 2 bases; unmatched bases: 3. The CDR3 has 15 residues. CDR3 nucleotides: TGTGCCAGTAGTATACTTGGACAGGGCAATCAGCCCCAGCATTTT. It specifies CASSILGQGNQPQHF.

The chain combines TRBV2 with TRBJ2-1, with D hard to call. V shed 5 bases and J shed 15 bases, with 17 bases lying between them. The CDR3 sequence is 12 residues long. CDR1 and CDR2 from the germline V gene are SNHLY and FYNNEI. CDR3 region: CASSTGPPSWFF. The CDR3 DNA sequence: TGTGCCAGCAGTACTGGGCCACCCAGTTGGTTCTTC.

The chain links TRBV27 to TRBJ1-2; D is unresolved. CDR3 size: 14 residues. V was shortened by 4 bases and J by 5 bases, with 14 bases between the two germline ends. Germline V gene data show CDR1 as MNHEY and CDR2 as SMNVEV (reference sequence). The CDR3 coding sequence is TGTGCCAGCAGTTCAGCCGACAACCTTTATGGCTACACCTTC. Residues: CASSSADNLYGYTF.

V gene TRBV6-6 combines with J gene TRBJ1-6; no firm D call. Germline V gives CDR1 MNHNY, CDR2 SVGAGI (reference sequence). The V end lost 0 bases, the J end lost 7 bases, and 7 bases lay between the germline ends. This CDR3 region has 14 residues. The CDR3 region is CASSYSKRNSPLHF. Here the CDR3 DNA reads TGTGCCAGCAGTTACTCGAAACGGAATTCACCCCTCCACTTT.

The rearrangement links TRBV15 to TRBJ2-3; D is unclear. The V end was cut by 3 bases, the J end by 2 bases, with 6 bases between. The CDR3 is made up of 13 amino acids. The V gene's germline CDR1 is LNHNV and CDR2 YYDKDF (reference sequence). This CDR3 reads CATSSRPTDTQYF. CDR3 DNA sequence: TGTGCCACCAGCAGCAGGCCCACAGATACGCAGTATTTT.

The chain links TRBV20-1 to TRBJ1-3; the D gene is possibly TRBD1 (5 bases). CDR3 length equals 15 residues. CDR1 and CDR2 (germline): DFQATT, SNEGSKA (reference sequence). The ends were cut back, 3 bases at V and 0 bases at J, with 12 bases in the middle. The CDR3 sequence: CSASSGLSSGNTIYF. The CDR3 bases are TGCAGTGCTAGTTCGGGACTCAGCTCTGGAAACACCATATATTTT.

The chain links TRBV19 to TRBJ2-7; weak D call: TRBD1 (6 bases). The germline V and J ends were trimmed by 6 bases and 3 bases, with 12 bases remaining between them. The CDR3 runs 13 residues. CDR1 LNHDA and CDR2 SQIVND come from the germline V gene (reference sequence). For the CDR3, the DNA is TGTGCCAGTAGGGACAGTTACCGCTACGAGCAGTACTTC. Amino acids: CASRDSYRYEQYF. Together with reference TRBV19 and TRBJ2-7, the CDR3 gives the full variable domain: DGGITQSPKYLFRKEGQNVTLSCEQNLNHDAMYWYRQDPGQGLRLIYYSQIVNDFQKGDIAEGYSVSREKKESFPLTVTSAQKNPTAFYLCASRDSYRYEQYFGPGTRLTVT.

This clone was found once. The chain combines TRBV5-1 with TRBJ2-5, with D perhaps matching TRBD1 (6 bases). The CDR3 loop spans 12 amino acids. V gave up 5 bases and J gave up 3 bases, with 8 bases separating them. Germline assignment: CDR1 SGHRS and CDR2 YFSETQ. The CDR3 loop reads CASSRDKETQYF. CDR3 sequence (DNA): TGCGCCAGCAGTCGGGACAAAGAGACCCAGTACTTC.

The rearrangement joins TRBV5-1 to TRBJ2-7; tentative D call: TRBD1 (5 bases). Germline CDR1 and CDR2: SGHRS and YFSETQ. Trimming shortened V by 0 bases and J by 1 base, and 11 bases separated the two germline ends. CDR3 length equals 15 residues. CDR3 amino acids: CASSLEKRQSYEQYF. CDR3 bases: TGCGCCAGCAGCTTGGAGAAGAGACAGTCCTACGAGCAGTACTTC.

The genes are TRBV18 and TRBJ1-1, with 12 bases identical to TRBD1. The junction had 12 bases not matched to a gene; V was cut back by 4 bases and J by 3 bases. This CDR3 is built from 18 residues. In germline, CDR1 is KGHSH, CDR2 LQKENI. In DNA form, the CDR3 reads TGTGCCAGCTCACGAGCCGGGACAGGGGGCACAATATACACTGAAGCTTTCTTT. Its protein product is CASSRAGTGGTIYTEAFF.

V and J are TRBV4-2 and TRBJ2-2, with D tentatively TRBD1 (5 bases). The germline gives CDR1 LGHNA, CDR2 YNFKEQ. CDR3 size: 15 residues. V lost 0 bases to trimming and J lost 4 bases, with 9 bases between them. CDR3 DNA: TGTGCCAGCAGCCAAGATGGGGCAGTCACCGGGGAGCTGTTTTTT. Encoded protein: CASSQDGAVTGELFF.

The rearrangement links TRBV2 to TRBJ2-7; 10 bases agree with TRBD1. The CDR3 sequence is 15 residues long. With 3 bases clipped from V and 1 base from J, the junction kept 3 bases outside the gene matches. The germline V gene encodes CDR1 SNHLY and CDR2 FYNNEI. The CDR3 spells CASSELGQGSYEQYF. In DNA, the CDR3 is TGTGCCAGCAGTGAGCTGGGACAGGGGTCCTACGAGCAGTACTTC.

V gene TRBV5-1 combines with J gene TRBJ2-1; D might be TRBD2 (5 bases). Germline V lookup: CDR1 SGHRS, CDR2 YFSETQ. Trimming took off 1 base at V and 2 bases at J, with 13 bases between the two ends. The CDR3 sequence is 16 residues long. The DNA of the CDR3 is TGCGCCAGCAGCTTGAGGCGCAGCGGAACCTACAATGAGCAGTTCTTC. Its protein is CASSLRRSGTYNEQFF.